Below, 2 T cell receptor beta chains from the same sample are listed, as sequenced in a study of beta chain features in type 1 diabetes. The isolated RNA, all of it, was reverse transcribed, so expressed TCRB transcripts were what got sequenced. Sequencing used immunoSEQ multiplex PCR; TCRdb keeps in-frame clones, though not all of them. The repertoire includes hundreds of thousands of clones, 11% to 15% of them detected once, and 0.035% to 0.045% sits in the top ten. What these receptors recognize is not known. Study-wide results and caveats: Moderately but significantly shorter TCRB CDR3s were found in Type 1 diabetes patients in all four CD4+ subsets.

Sequenced: naive CD4+ T cells from blood. The receptors were gathered from a man younger than 35 with type 1 diabetes.

This clone was seen only a few times. Other DNA variants within this sample encode the same CDR3. CDR3 sequence: CASSVGGQNTEAFF. CDR3 sequence (DNA): TGTGCCAGCAGCGTAGGGGGACAGAACACTGAAGCTTTCTTT. The chain links TRBV9 to TRBJ1-1; TRBD1 might be the D (6 bases). The germline V gene has CDR1 SGDLS and CDR2 YYNGEE. The CDR3 has 14 amino acids. The V gene lost 0 bases and the J gene lost 1 base, with 7 bases spanning the gap. The whole variable domain, filled in from reference TRBV9 and TRBJ1-1, reads DSGVTQTPKHLITATGQRVTLRCSPRSGDLSVYWYQQSLDQGLQFLIQYYNGEERAKGNILERFSAQQFPDLHSELNLSSLELGDSALYFCASSVGGQNTEAFFGQGTRLTVV.

The V and J genes are TRBV30 and TRBJ1-1; D gene ambiguous. V was trimmed by 0 bases and J by 1 base, leaving 18 bases between them. This CDR3 region has 17 residues. Germline CDR1 GTSNPN, CDR2 SVGIG (reference sequence). The CDR3 DNA reads TGTGCCTGGAGTGTACGTATAATTCGGAAGCCGAACACTGAAGCTTTCTTT. It yields the protein CAWSVRIIRKPNTEAFF.